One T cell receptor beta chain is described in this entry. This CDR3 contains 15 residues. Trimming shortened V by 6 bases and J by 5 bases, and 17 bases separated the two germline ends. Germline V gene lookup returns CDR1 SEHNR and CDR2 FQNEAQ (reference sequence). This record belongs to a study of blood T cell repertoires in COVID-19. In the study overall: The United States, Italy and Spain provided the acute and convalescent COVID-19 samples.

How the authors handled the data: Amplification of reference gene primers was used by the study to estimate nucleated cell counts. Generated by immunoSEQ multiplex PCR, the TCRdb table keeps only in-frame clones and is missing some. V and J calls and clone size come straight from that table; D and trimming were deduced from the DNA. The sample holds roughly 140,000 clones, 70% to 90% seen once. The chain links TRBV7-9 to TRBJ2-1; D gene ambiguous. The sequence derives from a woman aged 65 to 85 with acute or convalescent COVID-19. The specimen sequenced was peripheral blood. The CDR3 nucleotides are TGTGCCAGCAGGGGTAGCCCCTTACTGGACAATGAGCAGTTCTTC. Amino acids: CASRGSPLLDNEQFF. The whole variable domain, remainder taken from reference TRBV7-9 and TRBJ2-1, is DTGVSQNPRHKITKRGQNVTFRCDPISEHNRLYWYRQTLGQGPEFLTYFQNEAQLEKSRLLSDRFSAERPKGSFSTLEIQRTEQGDSAMYLCASRGSPLLDNEQFFGPGTRLTVL.